This T cell receptor beta chain was identified during a study of neoadjuvant anti-PD-1 for oral cavity cancer. About the research overall: Most patients had three to four biweekly doses of 3 mg/kg nivolumab before resection.

The sample's time point: after neoadjuvant nivolumab, at surgical resection. Cohort: HPV-negative, locally advanced oral cavity squamous cell carcinoma patients. The assay was immunoSEQ multiplex PCR, and TCRdb's table has in-frame clones only and misses some. The sample shows about 12,000 clones, less than 80% of them seen only once. The sample here was PBMCs, taken after nivolumab (anti-PD-1) treatment. The source is a person aged 40 to 85 with oral cavity squamous cell carcinoma.

CDR3 amino acids: CASAPGQGGEKLFF. The CDR3 DNA reads as TGTGCTAGTGCCCCGGGACAGGGAGGCGAAAAACTGTTTTTT. The chain carries TRBV12-5 and TRBJ1-4; 9 bases line up with TRBD1. The ends lost 7 bases at V and 8 bases at J; junction bases unmatched: 8. CDR1 LGHNT and CDR2 FRNRAP come from the germline V gene. CDR3 length equals 14 residues.